The clone carrying this T cell receptor beta chain appeared a few times. The entry originates in a study of cytomegalovirus exposure and HLA in healthy donors. PCR was performed using 60 Vbeta and 13 Jbeta primers. Authors' methods: Per a later analysis, the number of unique TCR beta chains was around 80 million, of which 9 million to 12 million were shared. Libraries were prepared by immunoSEQ multiplex PCR; TCRdb keeps only in-frame clonotypes and omits some of them. V, J and clone size are those of that table, while D and trimming were read from the DNA. The table shows 140,000 or so clones, with around a tenth occurring only once. Germline loops: CDR1 LNHDA, CDR2 SQIVND (reference sequence). Trimming took 6 bases from V and 10 from J, leaving 24 bases between them. The CDR3 loop spans 15 amino acids.

The sequence was collected from a male donor in good health and CMV-seronegative. The sample taken for sequencing was PBMCs. This chain links TRBV19 with TRBJ1-1; D might be TRBD1 (5 bases). The chain's CDR3 is CASSPGTAGGVRAFF. The CDR3 DNA follows: TGTGCCAGTAGCCCCGGGACGGCAGGAGGGGTTCGAGCTTTCTTT.